A selection of T cell receptor beta chains follows, all from one sample in a study of blood T cell repertoires in COVID-19. Repertoires were generated with immunoSEQ multiplex PCR, while TCRdb's copy carries only in-frame clones and drops some. The sample includes 120,000 to 150,000 clones, roughly four fifths seen only once; the top ten take about 16%. The sequencing sample was made of peripheral blood. The receptors come from a human donor with acute or convalescent COVID-19. The donor label of this sample is uncertain. Each CDR3 is given without its conserved first and last residue. The D gene is left open where the match is weak.

>TRBD2|TRBV5-8|TRBJ2-3
ASSFERGVTDTQY
>-|TRBV5-6|TRBJ2-7
ASSLASRGLYEQY
>TRBD1|TRBV18|TRBJ2-7
ASSPRTGAVTYEQY
>-|TRBV7-2|TRBJ1-5
ASSLVGGAGGQPQH
>-|TRBV12-3/TRBV12-4|TRBJ1-2
ASSAGGKHT
>TRBD1|TRBV19|TRBJ2-7
ASSIGGTGIGYEQY
>TRBD2|TRBV4-1|TRBJ2-5
ASSPLERGGPETQY
>-|TRBV11-1|TRBJ1-2
ASRPLEGLYGYT
>TRBD1|TRBV7-9|TRBJ1-1
ASSFGQGDTEAF
>TRBD1|TRBV2|TRBJ1-2
ASIRDSKYGYT
>-|TRBV4-1|TRBJ1-2
ASSQDAGRLGLGYT
>-|TRBV6-4|TRBJ1-3
ARQWISGNTIY
>-|TRBV27|TRBJ2-1
ASSLGRGTSYNEQF
>TRBD1|TRBV9|TRBJ1-6
ASATTRDSVNSPLH
>-|TRBV5-6|TRBJ1-2
ASSLGSFRGFSGYT
>-|TRBV5-6|TRBJ1-3
ASSFGLSPSGNTIY
>-|TRBV6-5|TRBJ1-5
ASRVRGSGNQPQH
>-|TRBV6-1|TRBJ1-2
ASRTANYGYT
>-|TRBV5-1|TRBJ2-2
ASSSQGRDTGELF
>TRBD1|TRBV6-5|TRBJ1-5
ASRDRINQPQH
>-|TRBV5-1|TRBJ1-5
ASSFIGGSGQPQH
>-|TRBV10-2|TRBJ1-1
ASRDTRNTEAF
>TRBD2|TRBV18|TRBJ2-1
ASSLKGLAAYNEQF
>-|TRBV5-1|TRBJ1-2
ASSLSTGTGWYGYT
>-|TRBV6-2/TRBV6-3|TRBJ1-5
ASSYGQQHQPQH
>-|TRBV9|TRBJ2-2
ASSDRVGTGELF
>TRBD1|TRBV5-3|TRBJ1-2
ARSFEDRARFGYGYT
>-|TRBV7-8|TRBJ2-2
ASSISRLFTGELF
>-|TRBV5-8|TRBJ1-5
ASSSRVGGNNQPQH
>-|TRBV14|TRBJ1-2
ASSPHAGVSGYT
>-|TRBV7-2|TRBJ2-5
ASSSLRGGQETQY
>-|TRBV19|TRBJ1-5
ASSAIRSNQPQH
>-|TRBV11-1|TRBJ1-2
ASSLRLGDGYT
>TRBD1|TRBV19|TRBJ2-2
ASSIPGGIGELF
>-|TRBV19|TRBJ1-5
ASSIDRGPGDSNQPQH
>TRBD1|TRBV11-2|TRBJ1-2
ASSPTQGVKYGYT
>TRBD2|TRBV6-2/TRBV6-3|TRBJ2-4
ASNPAGGIQY
>TRBD1|TRBV5-1|TRBJ2-1
ASSLTHTGGNEQF
>-|TRBV4-1|TRBJ1-1
ASLKGLNTEAF
>-|TRBV19|TRBJ1-5
ASSISGGQPQH
>-|TRBV4-3|TRBJ1-1
ASSQDPDSPRTTEAF
>TRBD2|TRBV7-4|TRBJ2-3
ASSLGLLAGNGARDTQY
>-|TRBV19|TRBJ1-1
ASEDEGQNTEAF
>-|TRBV4-1|TRBJ1-3
ASSYDWSGNTIY
>TRBD2|TRBV7-8|TRBJ2-7
ASSLAVSGASGFSYEQY
>-|TRBV12-3/TRBV12-4|TRBJ2-3
ASSQGTAQGQY
>TRBD1|TRBV3-1/TRBV3-2|TRBJ1-4
ASSQDLWDSDEKLF
>-|TRBV7-9|TRBJ1-2
ASSLEANYGYT
>TRBD1|TRBV7-2|TRBJ1-2
ASSVGGTGGVSGYT
>TRBD1|TRBV5-1|TRBJ2-7
ASSLDGQGYEQY